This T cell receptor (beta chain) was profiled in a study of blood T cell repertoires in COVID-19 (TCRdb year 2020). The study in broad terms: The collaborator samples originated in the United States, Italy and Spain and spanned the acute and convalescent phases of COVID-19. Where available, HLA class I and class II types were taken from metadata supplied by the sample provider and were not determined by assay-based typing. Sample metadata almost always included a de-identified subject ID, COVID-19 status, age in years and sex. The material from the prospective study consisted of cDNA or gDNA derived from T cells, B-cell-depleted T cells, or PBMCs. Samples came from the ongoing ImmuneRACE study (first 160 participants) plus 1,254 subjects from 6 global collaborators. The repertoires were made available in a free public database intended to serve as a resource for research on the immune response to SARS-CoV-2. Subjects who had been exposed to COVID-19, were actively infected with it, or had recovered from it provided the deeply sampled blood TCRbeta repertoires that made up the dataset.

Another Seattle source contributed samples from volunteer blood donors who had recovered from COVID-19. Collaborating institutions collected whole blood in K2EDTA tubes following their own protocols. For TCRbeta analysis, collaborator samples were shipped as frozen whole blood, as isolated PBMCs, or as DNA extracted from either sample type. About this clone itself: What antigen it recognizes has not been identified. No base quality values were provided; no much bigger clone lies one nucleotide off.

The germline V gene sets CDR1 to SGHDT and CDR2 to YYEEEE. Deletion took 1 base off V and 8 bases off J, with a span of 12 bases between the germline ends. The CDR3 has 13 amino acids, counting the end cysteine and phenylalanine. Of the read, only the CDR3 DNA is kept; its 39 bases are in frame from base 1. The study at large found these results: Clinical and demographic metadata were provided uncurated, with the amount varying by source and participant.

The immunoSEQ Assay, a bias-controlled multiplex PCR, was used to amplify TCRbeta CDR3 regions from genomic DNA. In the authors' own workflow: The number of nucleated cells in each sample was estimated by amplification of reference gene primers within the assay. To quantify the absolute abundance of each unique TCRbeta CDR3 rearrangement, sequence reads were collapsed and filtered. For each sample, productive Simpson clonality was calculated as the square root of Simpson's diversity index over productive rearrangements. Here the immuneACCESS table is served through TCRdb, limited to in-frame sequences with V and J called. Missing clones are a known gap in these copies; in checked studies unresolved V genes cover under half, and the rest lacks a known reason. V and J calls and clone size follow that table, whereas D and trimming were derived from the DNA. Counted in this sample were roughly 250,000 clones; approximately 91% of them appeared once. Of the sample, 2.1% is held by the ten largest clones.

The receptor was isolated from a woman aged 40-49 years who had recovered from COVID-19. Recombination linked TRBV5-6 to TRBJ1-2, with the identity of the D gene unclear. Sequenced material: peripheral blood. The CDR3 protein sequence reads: CASSLSEVRGYTF. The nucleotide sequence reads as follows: TGTGCCAGCAGCTTGAGTGAGGTGAGAGGCTACACCTTC.